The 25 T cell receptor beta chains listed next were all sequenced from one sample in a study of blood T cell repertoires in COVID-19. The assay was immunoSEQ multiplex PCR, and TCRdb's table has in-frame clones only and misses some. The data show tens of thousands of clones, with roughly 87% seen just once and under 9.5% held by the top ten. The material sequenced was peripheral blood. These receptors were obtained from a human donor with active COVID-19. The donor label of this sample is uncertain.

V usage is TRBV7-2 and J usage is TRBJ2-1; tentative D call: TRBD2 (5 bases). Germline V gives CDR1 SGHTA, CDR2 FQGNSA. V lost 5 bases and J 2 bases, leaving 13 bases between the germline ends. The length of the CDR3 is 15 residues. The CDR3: CASSLDYGPYNEQFF. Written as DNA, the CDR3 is TGTGCCAGCAGCCTAGACTACGGTCCCTACAATGAGCAGTTCTTC.

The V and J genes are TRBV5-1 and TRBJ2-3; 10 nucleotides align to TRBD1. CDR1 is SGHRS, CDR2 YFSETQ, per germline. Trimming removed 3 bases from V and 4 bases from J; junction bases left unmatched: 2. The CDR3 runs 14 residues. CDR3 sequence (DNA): TGCGCCAGCAGCTCAGGACAGGGGGCAGATACGCAGTATTTT. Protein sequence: CASSSGQGADTQYF.

The DNA for the CDR3 is TGTGCCAGCACCTACCTAGGTAACGAGCAGTACTTC. This translates into CASTYLGNEQYF. The V call is TRBV6-6, the J call TRBJ2-7, with no clear D. Trimming stripped 7 bases from V and 5 bases from J, with 12 bases between. This CDR3 has 12 amino acids. Germline CDR1 is MNHNY and CDR2 is SVGAGI (reference sequence).

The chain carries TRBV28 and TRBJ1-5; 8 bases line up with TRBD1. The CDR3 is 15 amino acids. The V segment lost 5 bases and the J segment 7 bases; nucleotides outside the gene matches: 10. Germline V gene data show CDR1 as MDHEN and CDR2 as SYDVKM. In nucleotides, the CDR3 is TGTGCCAGCAGTGTCCGACAGGGGAGAAGGCAGCCCCAGCATTTT. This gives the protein CASSVRQGRRQPQHF.

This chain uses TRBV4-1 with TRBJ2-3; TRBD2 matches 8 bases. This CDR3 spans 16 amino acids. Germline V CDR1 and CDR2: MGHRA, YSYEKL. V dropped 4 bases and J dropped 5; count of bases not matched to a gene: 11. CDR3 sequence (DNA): TGCGCCAGCAGCCCCGAAGGGCGGGGGGCGGGAGATACGCAGTATTTT. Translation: CASSPEGRGAGDTQYF.

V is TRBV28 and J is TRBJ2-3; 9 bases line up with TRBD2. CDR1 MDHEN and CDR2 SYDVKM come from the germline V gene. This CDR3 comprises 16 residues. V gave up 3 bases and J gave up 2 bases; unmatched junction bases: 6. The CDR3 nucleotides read TGTGCCAGCAGTTTTGAAAGCGGGAGGTACACAGATACGCAGTATTTT. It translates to CASSFESGRYTDTQYF.

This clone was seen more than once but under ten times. The CDR3 bases are TGTGCCAGCAGCTTAGAGGGCCCTAATGAGCAGTTCTTC. This encodes CASSLEGPNEQFF. This rearrangement joins TRBV11-3 to TRBJ2-1; no definite D call. Trimming shortened V by 0 bases and J by 7 bases, and 7 bases separated the two germline ends. Per the germline V gene, CDR1 is SGHNT and CDR2 is YENEEA. The CDR3 has 13 residues.

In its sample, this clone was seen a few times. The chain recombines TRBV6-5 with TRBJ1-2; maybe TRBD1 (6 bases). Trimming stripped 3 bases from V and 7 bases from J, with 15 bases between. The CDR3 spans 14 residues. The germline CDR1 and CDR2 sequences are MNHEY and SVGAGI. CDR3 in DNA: TGTGCCAGCAGTTATGGTCAGGGGCTTTCTGGCTACACCTTC. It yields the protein CASSYGQGLSGYTF.

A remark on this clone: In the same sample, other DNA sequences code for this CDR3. The chain's CDR3 is CASSYWLAETYEQYF. The CDR3 DNA follows: TGTGCCAGCAGTTACTGGCTAGCGGAGACCTACGAGCAGTACTTC. V gene TRBV6-2 or TRBV6-3 combines with J gene TRBJ2-7; 7 bases agree with TRBD2. The CDR3 has 15 amino acids. Germline trimming cut 1 base from V and 2 bases from J; bases unmatched to any gene: 5. CDR1 is MNHEY, CDR2 SVGEGT, per germline.

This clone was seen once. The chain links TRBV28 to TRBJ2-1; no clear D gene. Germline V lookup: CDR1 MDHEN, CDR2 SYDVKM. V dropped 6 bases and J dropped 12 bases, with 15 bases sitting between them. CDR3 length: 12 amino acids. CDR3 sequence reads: CASSVDPSGQFF. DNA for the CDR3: TGTGCCAGCAGCGTCGACCCATCGGGGCAGTTCTTC.

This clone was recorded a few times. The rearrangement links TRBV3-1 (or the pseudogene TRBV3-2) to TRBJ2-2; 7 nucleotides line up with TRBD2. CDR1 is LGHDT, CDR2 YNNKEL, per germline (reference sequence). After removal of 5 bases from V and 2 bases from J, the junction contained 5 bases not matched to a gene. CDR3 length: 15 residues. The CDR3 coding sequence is TGTGCCAGCAGCGGGCTAGCGGTTAACACCGGGGAGCTGTTTTTT. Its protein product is CASSGLAVNTGELFF.

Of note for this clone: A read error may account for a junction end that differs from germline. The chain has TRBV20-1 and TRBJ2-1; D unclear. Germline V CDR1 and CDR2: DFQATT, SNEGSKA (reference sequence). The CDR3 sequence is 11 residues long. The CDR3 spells CSASNYDEQFF. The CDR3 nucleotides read TGCAGTGCTTCGAACTACGATGAGCAGTTCTTC.

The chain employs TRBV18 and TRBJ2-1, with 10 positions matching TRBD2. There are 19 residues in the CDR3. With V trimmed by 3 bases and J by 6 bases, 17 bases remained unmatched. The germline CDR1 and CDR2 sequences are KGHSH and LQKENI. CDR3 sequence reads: CASSPYAIAGGFATNEQFF. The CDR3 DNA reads TGTGCCAGCTCACCGTACGCAATAGCGGGAGGATTTGCAACCAATGAGCAGTTCTTC.

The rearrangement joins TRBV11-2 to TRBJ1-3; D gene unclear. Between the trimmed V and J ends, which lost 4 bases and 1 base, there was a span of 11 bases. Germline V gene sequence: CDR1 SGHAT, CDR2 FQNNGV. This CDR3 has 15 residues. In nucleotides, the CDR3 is TGTGCCAGCAGCTCCCGACGGGAATCTGGAAACACCATATATTTT. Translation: CASSSRRESGNTIYF.

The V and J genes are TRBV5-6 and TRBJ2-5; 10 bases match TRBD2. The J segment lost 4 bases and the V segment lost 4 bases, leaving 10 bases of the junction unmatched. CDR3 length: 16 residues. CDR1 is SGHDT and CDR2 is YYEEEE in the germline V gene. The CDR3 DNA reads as TGTGCCAGCAGCCTGAGGACTAGCGGAGGGGGAGAGACCCAGTACTTC. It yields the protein CASSLRTSGGGETQYF.

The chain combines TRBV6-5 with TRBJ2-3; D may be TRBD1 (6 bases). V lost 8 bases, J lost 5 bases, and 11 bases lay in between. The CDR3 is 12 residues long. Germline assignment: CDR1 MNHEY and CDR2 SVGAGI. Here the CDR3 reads CASRDIRDTQYF. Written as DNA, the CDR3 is TGTGCCAGCCGGGACATCAGAGATACGCAGTATTTT.

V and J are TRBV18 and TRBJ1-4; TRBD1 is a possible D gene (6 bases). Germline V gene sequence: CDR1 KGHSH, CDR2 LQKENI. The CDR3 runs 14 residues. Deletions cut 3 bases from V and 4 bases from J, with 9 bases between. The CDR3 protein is CASSPGTLNEKLFF. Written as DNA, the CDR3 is TGTGCCAGCTCACCGGGGACACTTAATGAAAAACTGTTTTTT.

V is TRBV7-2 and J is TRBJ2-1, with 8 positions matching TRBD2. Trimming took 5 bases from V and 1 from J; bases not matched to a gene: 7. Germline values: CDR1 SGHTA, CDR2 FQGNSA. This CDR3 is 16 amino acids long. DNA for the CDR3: TGTGCCAGCAGCACGCTAGCGGGCCTGTCCTACAATGAGCAGTTCTTC. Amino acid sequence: CASSTLAGLSYNEQFF. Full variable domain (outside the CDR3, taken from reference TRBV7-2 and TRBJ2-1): GAGVSQSPSNKVTEKGKDVELRCDPISGHTALYWYRQSLGQGLEFLIYFQGNSAPDKSGLPSDRFSAERTGGSVSTLTIQRTQQEDSAVYLCASSTLAGLSYNEQFFGPGTRLTVL.

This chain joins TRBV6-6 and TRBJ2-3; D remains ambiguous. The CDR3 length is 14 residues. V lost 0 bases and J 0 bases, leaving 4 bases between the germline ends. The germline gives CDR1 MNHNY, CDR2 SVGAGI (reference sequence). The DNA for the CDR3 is TGTGCCAGCAGTTACTCGTATAGCACAGATACGCAGTATTTT. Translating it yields CASSYSYSTDTQYF.

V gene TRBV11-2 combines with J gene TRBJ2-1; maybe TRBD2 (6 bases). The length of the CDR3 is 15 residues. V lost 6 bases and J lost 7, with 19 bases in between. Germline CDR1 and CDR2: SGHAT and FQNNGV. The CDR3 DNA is TGTGCCAGCAGATCAGCGGGCGGAGATAGGAATGAGCAGTTCTTC. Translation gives CASRSAGGDRNEQFF.

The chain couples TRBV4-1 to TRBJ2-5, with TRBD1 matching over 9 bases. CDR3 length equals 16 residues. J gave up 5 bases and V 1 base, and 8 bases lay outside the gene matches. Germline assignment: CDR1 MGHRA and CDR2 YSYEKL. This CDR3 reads CASSQATTGGMETQYF. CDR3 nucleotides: TGCGCCAGCAGCCAAGCCACTACAGGGGGCATGGAGACCCAGTACTTC.

The CDR3 DNA sequence: TGTGCCAGCAGTTTCAAAACAGGCGGTGGCAATCAGCCCCAGCATTTT. Its translation is CASSFKTGGGNQPQHF. The rearrangement joins TRBV28 to TRBJ1-5; possible D gene TRBD1, 5 bases. Trimming removed 3 bases from V and 2 bases from J, with 14 bases in between. Germline assignment: CDR1 MDHEN and CDR2 SYDVKM. The CDR3 is 16 amino acids.

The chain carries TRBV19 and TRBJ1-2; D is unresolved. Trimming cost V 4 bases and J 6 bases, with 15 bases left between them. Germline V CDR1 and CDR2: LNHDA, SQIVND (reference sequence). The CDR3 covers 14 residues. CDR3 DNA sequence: TGTGCCAGTAGTACCCAGTTGAGGAGGGATGGCTACACCTTC. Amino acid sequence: CASSTQLRRDGYTF.

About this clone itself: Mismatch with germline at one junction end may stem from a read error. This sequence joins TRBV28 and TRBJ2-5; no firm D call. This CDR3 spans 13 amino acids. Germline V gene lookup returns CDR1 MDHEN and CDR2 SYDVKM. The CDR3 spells CASSSLPTNSPDF. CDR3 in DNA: TGTGCCAGCAGTTCCCTCCCGACCAACAGCCCCGACTTC.

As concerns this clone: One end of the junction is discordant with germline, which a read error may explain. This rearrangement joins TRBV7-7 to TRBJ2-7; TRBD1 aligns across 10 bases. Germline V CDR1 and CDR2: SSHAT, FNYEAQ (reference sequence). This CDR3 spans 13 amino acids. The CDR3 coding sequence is TGTGCTAGCAGCCCCGGGACAGGGGACGAGCAGTACTTC. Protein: CASSPGTGDEQYF.